A single sample is the source of the 20 T cell receptor beta chains below, sequenced in a study of PD-1 blockade in classical Hodgkin lymphoma. This table comes from immunoSEQ multiplex PCR, and its TCRdb copy is limited to in-frame clones, with some not included. This sample has some 50,000 clones; under 80% occur once, and the top ten carry roughly 12%. Time point in this sample: cycle 4 day 1 (C4D1), after less than 7 weeks of nivolumab. Autologous stem cell transplantation was followed by relapse in every patient, and brentuximab vedotin exposure varied. The sequenced sample was peripheral blood mononuclear cells (PBMCs), obtained before the fourth cycle of nivolumab. These receptors were taken from a human donor with classical Hodgkin lymphoma.

J is TRBJ2-5 and V is TRBV7-8, with 9 bases matching TRBD1. With the DNA end fitting TRBJ2-7 better, the J assignment may be wrong. Per the germline V gene, CDR1 is SGHVS and CDR2 is FQNEAQ. The CDR3 consists of 15 residues. CDR3 in DNA: TGTGCCAGCAGCTTAGCCACAGGGGGCGCCTACGAGCAGTACTTC. Translated: CASSLATGGAYEQYF.

J is TRBJ2-3 and V is TRBV7-9; 13 bases are a match to TRBD2. After removal of 5 bases from V and 6 bases from J, the junction contained 11 bases not matched to a gene. Per germline, CDR1 SEHNR and CDR2 FQNEAQ (reference sequence). This CDR3 contains 17 residues. In DNA, the CDR3 is TGTGCCAGCAGCGCCCTCGCTGGACTAGCGGGAGCCGATACGCAGTATTTT. It encodes CASSALAGLAGADTQYF.

The chain combines TRBV10-2 with TRBJ2-3; D not certain. Trimming pared 6 bases from V and 7 bases from J, leaving 8 bases between. Germline-derived CDR1 and CDR2 are WSHSY and SAAADI. The CDR3 has 11 amino acids. CDR3 nucleotides: TGCGCCAGCAGGGAGCTGAATACGCAGTATTTT. Its protein product is CASRELNTQYF.

This clone was counted once. The chain combines TRBV6-6 with TRBJ1-2; 9 bases agree with TRBD1. The CDR3 loop spans 13 amino acids. Germline V CDR1 and CDR2: MNHNY, SVGAGI (reference sequence). V was clipped by 11 bases and J by 1 base; unmatched bases: 5. Here the CDR3 reads CAARDRDNYGYTF. DNA of the CDR3: TGTGCCGCCCGGGACAGGGATAACTATGGCTACACCTTC.

The chain recombines TRBV5-1 with TRBJ1-4; 8 bases line up with TRBD1. CDR1 is SGHRS, CDR2 YFSETQ, per germline. V shed 7 bases and J 8 bases; nucleotides not matched to a gene: 10. The CDR3 length is 14 residues. The CDR3 bases are TGCGCCAGCCGAACACCGGGACAGGACGAAAAACTGTTTTTT. Protein product: CASRTPGQDEKLFF.

This clone was observed a few times. The chain is built from TRBV19 and TRBJ1-2; D is uncertain. This CDR3 comprises 13 residues. The germline gives CDR1 LNHDA, CDR2 SQIVND (reference sequence). Trimming pared 8 bases from V and 8 bases from J, leaving 18 bases between. The CDR3 here is CASGGNPGEGYTF. The CDR3 DNA is TGTGCCAGTGGAGGCAACCCCGGCGAGGGCTACACCTTC. Full variable domain (remainder filled in from reference TRBV19 and TRBJ1-2): DGGITQSPKYLFRKEGQNVTLSCEQNLNHDAMYWYRQDPGQGLRLIYYSQIVNDFQKGDIAEGYSVSREKKESFPLTVTSAQKNPTAFYLCASGGNPGEGYTFGSGTRLTVV.

The V gene is TRBV19, the J gene TRBJ2-7, with D tentatively TRBD2 (5 bases). The germline V gene encodes CDR1 LNHDA and CDR2 SQIVND (reference sequence). V lost 8 bases and J lost 3, with 17 bases in between. The CDR3 has 14 amino acids. The chain's CDR3 is CASLASKFFYEQYF. CDR3 nucleotide sequence: TGTGCCAGTCTAGCTAGTAAGTTTTTCTACGAGCAGTACTTC.

This clone is medium-sized. The chain combines TRBV2 with TRBJ1-2; D remains unclear. V was shortened by 3 bases and J by 5 bases, with 16 bases between the two germline ends. Germline CDR1 and CDR2: SNHLY and FYNNEI. The CDR3 totals 15 residues. The CDR3 region has the DNA TGTGCCAGCAGTGAGCACGAATCTACATCTTATGGCTACACCTTC. It yields the protein CASSEHESTSYGYTF.

The chain joins TRBV6-6 to TRBJ1-3; possibly TRBD1 for D (5 bases). Germline V lookup: CDR1 MNHNY, CDR2 SVGAGI (reference sequence). CDR3 size: 14 residues. Trimming stripped 3 bases from V and 5 bases from J, with 11 bases between. Written as DNA, the CDR3 is TGTGCCAGCAGTTATCGGGACGGACGAAACACCATATATTTT. Translation: CASSYRDGRNTIYF.

This clone was detected only a few times. This chain connects TRBV5-6 to TRBJ1-1; 7 positions match TRBD1. Trimming at V came to 5 bases and at J to 3 bases, leaving 7 bases not matched to a gene. Germline V gene sequence: CDR1 SGHDT, CDR2 YYEEEE. CDR3 length: 14 amino acids. CDR3 DNA: TGTGCCAGCAGTACAGACAGGGACTACACTGAAGCTTTCTTT. It specifies CASSTDRDYTEAFF.

V gene TRBV27 combines with J gene TRBJ1-5, with D unclear. The CDR3 runs to 17 residues. V lost 0 bases to trimming and J lost 0 bases, with 12 bases between them. Germline loops: CDR1 MNHEY, CDR2 SMNVEV (reference sequence). The CDR3 region is CASSLSRTAYSNQPQHF. The CDR3 nucleotides are TGTGCCAGCAGTTTATCGCGCACGGCCTATAGCAATCAGCCCCAGCATTTT.

This rearrangement joins TRBV7-9 to TRBJ2-7, with 7 bases aligning to TRBD1. This CDR3 spans 15 amino acids. V trimming: 1 base; J trimming: 3 bases; junction bases outside the gene matches: 6. Germline CDR1 SEHNR, CDR2 FQNEAQ (reference sequence). DNA of the CDR3: TGTGCCAGCAGCTTAGGGGACAGAGCTAACTACGAGCAGTACTTC. It yields the protein CASSLGDRANYEQYF.

Points on this clone: This specimen includes other DNA sequences encoding the same CDR3. The chain combines TRBV19 with TRBJ2-7, with TRBD2 identical over 8 bases. This CDR3 spans 14 amino acids. Per the germline V gene, CDR1 is LNHDA and CDR2 is SQIVND (reference sequence). Trimming at V came to 3 bases and at J to 4 bases, leaving 5 bases not matched to a gene. CDR3 residues: CASSIGGAKYEQYF. DNA of the CDR3: TGTGCCAGTAGTATCGGGGGGGCCAAATACGAGCAGTACTTC.

J is TRBJ2-2 and V is TRBV6-5, with 7 nucleotides matching TRBD2. The V segment lost 6 bases and the J segment 0 bases; nucleotides outside the gene matches: 4. The CDR3 covers 15 residues. The V gene's germline CDR1 is MNHEY and CDR2 SVGAGI. CDR3 nucleotides: TGTGCCAGCAGCCCACTAGCGACGAACACCGGGGAGCTGTTTTTT. Residues: CASSPLATNTGELFF.

The rearrangement links TRBV6-1 to TRBJ2-7; 7 nucleotides line up with TRBD1. Per the germline V gene, CDR1 is MNHNS and CDR2 is SASEGT. The CDR3 contains 14 residues. Unmatched junction bases numbered 6, after V lost 4 bases and J lost 3 bases. This CDR3 reads CASSARTGGYEQYF. In nucleotides, the CDR3 is TGTGCCAGCAGTGCCCGGACAGGAGGCTACGAGCAGTACTTC.

This rearrangement joins TRBV6-6 to TRBJ2-5, with D tentatively TRBD1 (6 bases). Germline lookup yields CDR1 MNHNY and CDR2 SVGAGI (reference sequence). The V end was cut by 2 bases, the J end by 5 bases, with 15 bases between. The CDR3 sequence is 15 residues long. The CDR3 reads CASSYVTAGVETQYF. The CDR3 bases are TGTGCCAGCAGTTACGTGACCGCAGGGGTGGAGACCCAGTACTTC.

The chain employs TRBV7-9 and TRBJ1-2; possibly TRBD1 for D (6 bases). The germline CDR1 and CDR2 sequences are SEHNR and FQNEAQ (reference sequence). Deletions cut 9 bases from V and 6 bases from J, with 23 bases between. This CDR3 comprises 15 residues. CDR3 sequence reads: CASTLGGLGEHGYTF. CDR3 in DNA: TGTGCCAGTACCCTGGGGGGGCTTGGAGAACATGGCTACACCTTC.

This clone was observed a single time. This chain connects TRBV28 to TRBJ1-1, with D tentatively TRBD1 (6 bases). The CDR3 has 15 residues. The germline V gene has CDR1 MDHEN and CDR2 SYDVKM. V lost 3 bases, J lost 4 bases, and 15 bases lay in between. The CDR3 DNA reads TGTGCCAGCAGTTTTTTTGGGGGCCGGATCACTGAAGCTTTCTTT. It codes for CASSFFGGRITEAFF. The whole variable domain, remainder taken from reference TRBV28 and TRBJ1-1, is DVKVTQSSRYLVKRTGEKVFLECVQDMDHENMFWYRQDPGLGLRLIYFSYDVKMKEKGDIPEGYSVSREKKERFSLILESASTNQTSMYLCASSFFGGRITEAFFGQGTRLTVV.

The chain employs TRBV28 and TRBJ2-2; TRBD1 matches at 7 bases. This CDR3 region has 14 residues. CDR1 and CDR2 from the germline V gene are MDHEN and SYDVKM. V trimming: 6 bases; J trimming: 7 bases; junction bases outside the gene matches: 8. The CDR3 DNA follows: TGTGCCAGCAGAAAAACCGACAGGGTCGGGGAGCTGTTTTTT. Residues: CASRKTDRVGELFF.

This clone was seen only once. The junction departs from the called germline gene at one end, perhaps through a read error. Other DNA sequences from this sample encode an identical CDR3 as well. J is TRBJ2-7 and V is TRBV11-3, with 7 bases that match TRBD2. The CDR3 spans 15 residues. Germline V CDR1 and CDR2: SGHNT, YENEEA. CDR3 region: CASSLDLAGSYEQYF. In DNA form, the CDR3 reads TGTGCCAGCAGCCTAGATTTAGCGGGCTCCTACGAGCAGTACTTC.